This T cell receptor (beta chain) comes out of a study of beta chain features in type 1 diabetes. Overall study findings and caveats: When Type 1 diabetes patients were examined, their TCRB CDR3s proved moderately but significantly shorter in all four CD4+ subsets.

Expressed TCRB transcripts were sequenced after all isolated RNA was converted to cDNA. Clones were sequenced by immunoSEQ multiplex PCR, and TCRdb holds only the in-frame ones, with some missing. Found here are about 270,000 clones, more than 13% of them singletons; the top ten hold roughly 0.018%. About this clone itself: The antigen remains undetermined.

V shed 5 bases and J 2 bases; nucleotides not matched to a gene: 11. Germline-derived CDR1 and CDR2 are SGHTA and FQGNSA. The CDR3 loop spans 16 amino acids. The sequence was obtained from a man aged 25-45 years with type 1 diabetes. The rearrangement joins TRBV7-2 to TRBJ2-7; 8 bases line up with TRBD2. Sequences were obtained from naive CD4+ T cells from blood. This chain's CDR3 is CASSPPTSEVTYEQYF. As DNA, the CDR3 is TGTGCCAGCAGCCCCCCGACTAGCGAGGTTACCTACGAGCAGTACTTC.